This T cell receptor beta chain was captured by sequencing in a study of identical twins (dated by TCRdb to between 2015 and 2016). Looking at the study overall: The study deep-sequenced TCR alpha and beta repertoires from monozygotic twins, unrelated adults of various ages and cord blood to test whether fetal clonotypes persist. To rule out contamination, the twin experiments were replicated at different times with different library preparation protocols.

Note on this clonotype: Its recognized antigen is unknown. A much larger clone sits a single nucleotide away, making a read error possible.

Library creation used 5' RACE. Instrument used: Illumina HiSeq 2000. A universal primer binding site was introduced by template switching, and a unique molecular identifier was present in the final cDNA, enabling accurate counting of TCR cDNA molecules. Specific primers in the conserved constant-segment region were used to synthesize first-strand cDNA for TCR alpha and beta chains. Each cDNA library was double barcoded, with a SMART-Mk sample barcode plus Illumina barcodes, to control for contamination. TruSeq adapter sequences, together with Illumina sample barcodes, were added in two successive PCR steps. The Illumina HiSeq platform was used with custom primers to sequence TCR alpha and beta cDNA libraries. The authors' pipeline ran thus. Unique molecular identifiers were extracted from raw reads with MiGEC, and CDR3 positions were determined with MiXCR. For each individual, recombination models were inferred using an EM algorithm with the repgenHMM and IGoR tools. Shared clonotypes were analyzed with the tcR package in R, and sharing was normalized by the product of cloneset sizes. To study raw recombination free of thymic and clonal selection effects, out-of-frame nonproductive sequences were analyzed. The public sequencing data were trimmed at Q25 with fastp and processed into clonotypes with MiXCR by TCRdb, which kept only in-frame beta chains. Entries are consolidated by CDR3 protein sequence, retaining the most common genes and DNA. TCRdb's processing, not the authors' own work, is the source of the V and J calls. For this sample the table gives some 1,600,000 distinct CDR3 sequences, of which under 35% were detected only once. The ten most abundant clones make up over 0.25% of the sample.

Every donor was a healthy Caucasian. What the research found in general, with its limitations: Recombination models systematically underestimated out-of-frame TCR alpha sharing in monozygotic twins but agreed with sharing between unrelated individuals. Abundant cord blood beta clonotypes carried fewer insertions; young adult naive repertoires showed a weaker similar trend, while memory repertoires showed none. In beta out-of-frame sequences, excess twin sharing was weaker, because having fewer shared sequences lowered the signal-to-noise ratio. Because the same donors could not be followed over many years, the conclusions depended on cross-sectional statistical analysis. Out-of-frame TCR alpha sequences shared between twins showed an excess of low generation-probability sequences compared with coincidental sharing between unrelated individuals. Invariant T cells such as MAIT and iNKT could partly confound zero-insertion analyses, though diverse VJ usage argued against this for most clonotypes.

CDR1 and CDR2 were assigned from the germline V gene as SQVTM and ANQGSEA. The trim is 8 bases for V and 4 bases for J, with a gap of 17 bases between the germline ends. The CDR3, cysteine through phenylalanine, is 13 amino acids long. Only CDR3 DNA remains: 39 bases, in frame from the first base. This clonotype originated in a newborn girl in good health. The sequence links TRBV29-1 to TRBJ1-2; possibly the D gene is TRBD1, per 6 matching bases. Material: cord blood. Read as DNA, the sequence is TGCAGCATTAACCGGGACACCAGCTATGGCTACACCTTC. Its product reads: CSINRDTSYGYTF.